This T cell receptor (beta chain) originates from a study of T cell changes during pregnancy in multiple sclerosis. The germline V gene has CDR1 SGDLS and CDR2 YYNGEE. The CDR3 extends over 15 amino acids. Trimming pared 3 bases from V and 8 bases from J, leaving 18 bases between. TCRdb's table, derived via immunoSEQ multiplex PCR, lists solely in-frame clones and lacks some. The data contain about 75,000 clones, 85% to 95% of them singletons. The sample was CD4+ T cells from peripheral blood mononuclear cells, taken after pregnancy. V and J are TRBV9 and TRBJ2-1, with a tentative D call TRBD2 (5 bases). This sequence originates from a female donor with multiple sclerosis, enrolled in a pregnancy study. The CDR3 bases are TGTGCCAGCAGCGCCGTGAGGTCGCCGGGATATGAGCAGTTCTTC. Translating it yields CASSAVRSPGYEQFF.